Below are 5 T cell receptor beta chains sequenced from a single sample in a study of cytomegalovirus exposure and HLA in healthy donors. PCR employed 60 Vbeta and 13 Jbeta primers. TCRdb's table, derived via immunoSEQ multiplex PCR, lists solely in-frame clones and lacks some. The top ten hold roughly 0.31% of the sample, which has around 270,000 clones, roughly 80% seen once. The sample taken for sequencing was PBMCs. These receptors all stem from a girl aged 2 to 10 in good health and CMV-seronegative.

The CDR3 DNA is TGCGCCAGCAGCCAAGACGGACTAGCGGGAGCTAGCACAGATACGCAGTATTTT. Translation: CASSQDGLAGASTDTQYF. J is TRBJ2-3 and V is TRBV4-1; 13 bases align to TRBD2. V gave up 0 bases and J gave up 0 bases; unmatched junction bases: 3. This CDR3 comprises 18 residues. Germline CDR1 is MGHRA and CDR2 is YSYEKL.

V and J are TRBV7-9 and TRBJ2-7, with a weak D call TRBD1 (6 bases). The CDR3 totals 15 residues. Deletions cut 3 bases from V and 6 bases from J, with 18 bases between. Germline loops: CDR1 SEHNR, CDR2 FQNEAQ (reference sequence). CDR3 protein: CASSFYRAKLSEQYF. The CDR3 DNA follows: TGTGCCAGCAGCTTTTACAGGGCGAAATTAAGCGAGCAGTACTTC.

The chain is built from TRBV27 and TRBJ2-1, with D possibly being TRBD1 (5 bases). The CDR3 has 14 residues. Germline CDR1 is MNHEY and CDR2 is SMNVEV (reference sequence). V was cut by 2 bases and J by 3 bases, with 8 bases left in between. The CDR3 region is CASSLQGYYNEQFF. CDR3 bases: TGTGCCAGCAGTTTACAGGGTTACTACAATGAGCAGTTCTTC.

V is TRBV4-1 and J is TRBJ1-1; 7 bases agree with TRBD1. V trimming: 2 bases; J trimming: 3 bases; junction bases outside the gene matches: 6. Germline loops: CDR1 MGHRA, CDR2 YSYEKL. CDR3 length: 15 residues. CDR3 residues: CASSQPDREDTEAFF. CDR3 nucleotide sequence: TGCGCCAGCAGCCAACCCGACAGGGAGGACACTGAAGCTTTCTTT.

The rearrangement joins TRBV27 to TRBJ1-1; maybe TRBD1 (6 bases). The CDR3 covers 13 residues. CDR1 and CDR2 (germline): MNHEY, SMNVEV (reference sequence). Trimming left V 4 bases short and J 4 bases short, with 10 bases between. The CDR3 bases are TGTGCCAGCAGTTCCGGACAGATCACTGAAGCTTTCTTT. It specifies CASSSGQITEAFF.